The next 13 T cell receptor beta chains were all read from a single sample in a study of T cells in Graves' hyperthyroidism and ophthalmopathy. Regions amplified from RNA transcripts were the TCR beta CDR3 regions. Using the HTBI primer set, a first-round RT-PCR was run on the TCR CDR3. TCRdb reanalysed the multiplex PCR reads using MiXCR and keeps one entry per CDR3 protein. The repertoire holds about 560,000 distinct CDR3 sequences, with around 15% as singletons. What was sequenced was blood. The receptors were sampled from a woman under 30 with Graves' hyperthyroidism.

As for this clonotype: One junction end does not reproduce the germline sequence, and a read error may be involved. The chain uses TRBV2 and TRBJ2-7, with 9 bases that match TRBD1. Germline lookup yields CDR1 SNHLY and CDR2 FYNNEI. The CDR3 is 12 residues long. The CDR3 sequence is CASSRITGGPPF. CDR3 sequence (DNA): TGTGCCAGCAGTAGAATTACAGGGGGCCCTCCCTTC.

This clonotype was seen repeatedly, ten times or more. CDR3 region: CSARPPAYNEQFF. The CDR3 region has the DNA TGCAGTGCTAGACCACCGGCCTACAATGAGCAGTTCTTC. The chain recombines TRBV20-1 with TRBJ2-1; no definite D call. The germline V and J ends were trimmed by 2 bases and 2 bases, with 7 bases remaining between them. The CDR3 is made up of 13 amino acids. Germline V gene lookup returns CDR1 DFQATT and CDR2 SNEGSKA (reference sequence).

This rearrangement joins TRBV7-9 to TRBJ2-3; TRBD2 might be the D (6 bases). This CDR3 spans 14 amino acids. The germline V gene has CDR1 SEHNR and CDR2 FQNEAQ (reference sequence). Between the trimmed V and J ends, which lost 2 bases and 4 bases, there was a span of 10 bases. CDR3 protein: CASSLRDFSDTQYF. The DNA of the CDR3 is TGTGCCAGCAGCTTAAGGGACTTTTCAGATACGCAGTATTTT.

This clonotype has only a few counts. The V call is TRBV6-2 or TRBV6-3, the J call TRBJ2-7; TRBD1 matches 9 bases. CDR1 and CDR2 (germline): MNHEY, SVGEGT. The J segment lost 3 bases and the V segment lost 7 bases, leaving 7 bases of the junction unmatched. The CDR3 covers 14 residues. The CDR3 reads CASIQTGGYYEQYF. CDR3 in DNA: TGTGCCAGCATCCAGACAGGGGGATACTACGAGCAGTACTTC.

The table lists this clonotype with a few counts. This clone may be a read error of a much larger clone one base away. The chain carries TRBV2 and TRBJ1-5; 8 nucleotides line up with TRBD1. Per the germline V gene, CDR1 is SNHLY and CDR2 is FYNNEI. This CDR3 is 13 amino acids long. Here the CDR3 DNA reads TGTGCCAGCACCCGGACAGGGTACCAGCCCCGGCATTTT. Its protein is CASTRTGYQPRHF.

This clonotype was picked up many times. This rearrangement joins TRBV7-6 to TRBJ2-1; 9 positions match TRBD2. The V segment lost 2 bases and the J segment 6 bases; nucleotides outside the gene matches: 8. The length of the CDR3 is 16 residues. CDR1 and CDR2 from the germline V gene are SGHVS and FNYEAQ. Here the CDR3 DNA reads TGTGCCAGCAGCTTATTGCCAGCGGGGGGTTTCAATGAGCAGTTCTTC. Residues: CASSLLPAGGFNEQFF.

A note on this clonotype: A much larger clone sits a single nucleotide away, making a read error possible. In this CDR3 the conserved last residue, phenylalanine or tryptophan, is missing, so a read error is likely. The chain couples TRBV28 to TRBJ2-1; the match to TRBD2 covers 8 bases. CDR1 is MDHEN, CDR2 SYDVKM, per germline. V gave up 5 bases and J gave up 8 bases; unmatched junction bases: 11. This CDR3 contains 15 residues. The chain's CDR3 is CASSARGGGGDEQFS. The CDR3 DNA is TGTGCCAGCAGTGCCCGGGGGGGGGGCGGCGATGAGCAGTTCTCC.

This clonotype was counted only a few times. The CDR3 DNA reads as TGTGCCAGCAGCGTAGCTACGGCTAGCGGGGTGGAGACCCAGTACTTC. Its protein product is CASSVATASGVETQYF. The chain recombines TRBV9 with TRBJ2-5, with 9 positions matching TRBD2. This CDR3 contains 16 residues. V lost 0 bases to trimming and J lost 5 bases; unmatched junction nucleotides: 8. Per germline, CDR1 SGDLS and CDR2 YYNGEE.

This clonotype was counted only a few times. This chain connects TRBV24-1 to TRBJ2-5; D may be TRBD1 (5 bases). Trimming took 3 bases from V and 0 from J, leaving 10 bases between them. Germline V gene lookup returns CDR1 KGHDR and CDR2 SFDVKD. This CDR3 region has 15 residues. The CDR3 reads CATSDTSGYQETQYF. The CDR3, as DNA: TGTGCCACCAGTGATACCTCAGGGTACCAAGAGACCCAGTACTTC.

This clonotype was seen at least ten times. The CDR3 protein is CASSKTPGTGYEQYF. CDR3 nucleotide sequence: TGTGCCAGCAGCAAGACTCCCGGGACAGGGTACGAGCAGTACTTC. This chain links TRBV4-2 with TRBJ2-7; TRBD1 agrees at 9 bases. This CDR3 is 15 amino acids long. CDR1 is LGHNA, CDR2 YNFKEQ, per germline. V shed 5 bases and J 4 bases; nucleotides not matched to a gene: 9.

There are a few counts of this clonotype. The rearrangement joins TRBV28 to TRBJ2-7; a weak D match, TRBD2 (6 bases). Trimming cost V 6 bases and J 4 bases, with 16 bases left between them. CDR1 and CDR2 from the germline V gene are MDHEN and SYDVKM. This CDR3 spans 14 amino acids. The CDR3 sequence is CASSPWGDPYEQYF. The CDR3 nucleotides are TGTGCCAGCAGCCCATGGGGGGACCCTTACGAGCAGTACTTC.

Ten or more counts support this clonotype. The V gene is TRBV7-2, the J gene TRBJ2-3; 8 nucleotides line up with TRBD2. The CDR3 covers 17 residues. V lost 1 base and J lost 4; bases outside the gene matches: 10. Germline-derived CDR1 and CDR2 are SGHTA and FQGNSA. The CDR3: CASSLGSSGGRSDTQYF. CDR3 in DNA: TGTGCCAGCAGCTTAGGTTCTTCGGGGGGGAGGTCAGATACGCAGTATTTT.

This clonotype was seen at least ten times. The rearrangement uses TRBV7-2 and TRBJ1-6; 9 bases align to TRBD1. CDR1 is SGHTA and CDR2 is FQGNSA in the germline V gene. The V segment lost 5 bases and the J segment 6 bases; nucleotides outside the gene matches: 8. The CDR3 length is 16 residues. This chain's CDR3 is CASSHTGQGANSPLHF. CDR3 DNA: TGTGCCAGCAGCCATACGGGACAGGGCGCTAATTCACCCCTCCACTTT. Full variable domain (remainder filled in from reference TRBV7-2 and TRBJ1-6): GAGVSQSPSNKVTEKGKDVELRCDPISGHTALYWYRQSLGQGLEFLIYFQGNSAPDKSGLPSDRFSAERTGGSVSTLTIQRTQQEDSAVYLCASSHTGQGANSPLHFGNGTRLTVT.